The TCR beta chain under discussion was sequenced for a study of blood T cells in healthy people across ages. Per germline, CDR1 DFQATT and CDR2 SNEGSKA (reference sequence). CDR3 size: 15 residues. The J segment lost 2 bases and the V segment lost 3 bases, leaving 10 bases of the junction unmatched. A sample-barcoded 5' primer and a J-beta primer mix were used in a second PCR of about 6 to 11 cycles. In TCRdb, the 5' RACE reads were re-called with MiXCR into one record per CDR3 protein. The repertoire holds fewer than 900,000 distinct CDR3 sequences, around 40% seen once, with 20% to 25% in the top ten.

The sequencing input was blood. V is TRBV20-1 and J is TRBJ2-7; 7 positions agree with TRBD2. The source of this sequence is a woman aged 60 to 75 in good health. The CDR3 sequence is CSARAFEGRAYEQYF. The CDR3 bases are TGCAGTGCTAGGGCTTTTGAGGGGAGGGCCTACGAGCAGTACTTC.